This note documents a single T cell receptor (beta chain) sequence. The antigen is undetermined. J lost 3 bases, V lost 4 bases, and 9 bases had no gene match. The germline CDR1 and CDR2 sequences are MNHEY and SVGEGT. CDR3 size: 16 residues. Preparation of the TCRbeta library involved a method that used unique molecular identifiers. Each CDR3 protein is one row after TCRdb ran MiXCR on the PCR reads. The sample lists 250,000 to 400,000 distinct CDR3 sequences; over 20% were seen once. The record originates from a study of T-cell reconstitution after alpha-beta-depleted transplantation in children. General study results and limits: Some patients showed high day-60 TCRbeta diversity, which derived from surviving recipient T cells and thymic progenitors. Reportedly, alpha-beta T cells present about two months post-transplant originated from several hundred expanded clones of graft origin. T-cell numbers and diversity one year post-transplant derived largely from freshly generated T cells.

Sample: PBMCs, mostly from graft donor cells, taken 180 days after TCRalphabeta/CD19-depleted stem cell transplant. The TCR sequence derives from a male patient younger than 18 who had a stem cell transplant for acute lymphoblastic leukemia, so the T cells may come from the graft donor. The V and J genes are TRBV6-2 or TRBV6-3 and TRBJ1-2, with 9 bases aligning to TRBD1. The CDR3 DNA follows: TGTGCCAGCAGTTCCTCATCCGGACAGGGGTACTATGGCTACACCTTC. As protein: CASSSSSGQGYYGYTF.